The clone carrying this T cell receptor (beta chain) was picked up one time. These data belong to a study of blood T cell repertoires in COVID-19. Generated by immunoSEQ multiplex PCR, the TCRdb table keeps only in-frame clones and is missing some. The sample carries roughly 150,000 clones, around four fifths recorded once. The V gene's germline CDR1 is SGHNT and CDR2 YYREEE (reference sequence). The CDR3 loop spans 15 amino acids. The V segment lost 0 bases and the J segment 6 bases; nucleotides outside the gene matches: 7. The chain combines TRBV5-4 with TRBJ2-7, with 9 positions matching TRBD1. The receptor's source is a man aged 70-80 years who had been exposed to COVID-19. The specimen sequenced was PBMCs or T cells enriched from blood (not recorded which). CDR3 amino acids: CASSLGGTGRFEQYF. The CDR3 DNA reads TGTGCCAGCAGCTTGGGTGGGACAGGGCGGTTCGAGCAGTACTTC.